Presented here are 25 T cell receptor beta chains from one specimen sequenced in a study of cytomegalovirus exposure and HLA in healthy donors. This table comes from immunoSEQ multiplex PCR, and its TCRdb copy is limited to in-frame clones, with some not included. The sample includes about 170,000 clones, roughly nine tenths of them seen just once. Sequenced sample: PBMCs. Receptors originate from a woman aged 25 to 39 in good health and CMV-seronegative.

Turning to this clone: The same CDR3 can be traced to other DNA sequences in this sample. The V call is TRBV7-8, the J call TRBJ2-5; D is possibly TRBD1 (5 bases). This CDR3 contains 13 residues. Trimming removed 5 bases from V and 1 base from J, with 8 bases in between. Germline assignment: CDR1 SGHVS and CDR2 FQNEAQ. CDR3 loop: CASSSDSQETQYF. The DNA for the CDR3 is TGTGCCAGCAGCAGTGACAGCCAAGAGACCCAGTACTTC.

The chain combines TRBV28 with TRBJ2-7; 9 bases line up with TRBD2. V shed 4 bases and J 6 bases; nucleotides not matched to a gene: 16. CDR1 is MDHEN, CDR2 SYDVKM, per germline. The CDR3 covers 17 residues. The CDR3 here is CASSSSSSGRGRREQYF. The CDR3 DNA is TGTGCCAGCAGTTCTTCTAGTAGCGGGAGAGGTCGGCGCGAGCAGTACTTC.

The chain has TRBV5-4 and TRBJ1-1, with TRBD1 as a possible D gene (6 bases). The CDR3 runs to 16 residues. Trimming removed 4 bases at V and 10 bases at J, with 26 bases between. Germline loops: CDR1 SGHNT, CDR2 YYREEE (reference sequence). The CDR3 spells CASSLPSSQGLQRAFF. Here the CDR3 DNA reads TGTGCCAGCAGCCTACCCTCGTCACAGGGACTGCAGCGAGCTTTCTTT.

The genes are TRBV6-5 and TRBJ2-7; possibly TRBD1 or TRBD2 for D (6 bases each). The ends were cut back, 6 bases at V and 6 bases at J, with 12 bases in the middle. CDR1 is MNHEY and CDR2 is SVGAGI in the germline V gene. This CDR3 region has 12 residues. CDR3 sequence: CASRGGPSEQYF. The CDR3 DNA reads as TGTGCCAGCAGAGGGGGGCCGTCCGAGCAGTACTTC.

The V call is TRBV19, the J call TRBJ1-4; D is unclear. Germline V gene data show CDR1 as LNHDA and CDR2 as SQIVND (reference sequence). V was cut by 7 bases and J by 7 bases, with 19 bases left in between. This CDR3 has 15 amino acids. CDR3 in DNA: TGTGCCAGTATCGGCTGGGAGGTGGTCGGTGAAAAACTGTTTTTT. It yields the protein CASIGWEVVGEKLFF.

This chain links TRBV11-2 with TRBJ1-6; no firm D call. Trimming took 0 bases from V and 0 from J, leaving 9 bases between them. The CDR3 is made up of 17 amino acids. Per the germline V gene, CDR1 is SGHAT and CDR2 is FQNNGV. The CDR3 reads CASSLDPESSYNSPLHF. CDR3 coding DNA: TGTGCCAGCAGCTTAGATCCAGAGAGCTCCTATAATTCACCCCTCCACTTT. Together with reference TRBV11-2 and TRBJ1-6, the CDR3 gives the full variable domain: EAGVAQSPRYKIIEKRQSVAFWCNPISGHATLYWYQQILGQGPKLLIQFQNNGVVDDSQLPKDRFSAERLKGVDSTLKIQPAKLEDSAVYLCASSLDPESSYNSPLHFGNGTRLTVT.

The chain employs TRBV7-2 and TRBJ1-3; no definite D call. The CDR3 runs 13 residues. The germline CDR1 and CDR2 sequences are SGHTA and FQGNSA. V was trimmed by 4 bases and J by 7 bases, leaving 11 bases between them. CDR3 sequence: CASSSQPGNTIYF. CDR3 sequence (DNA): TGTGCCAGCAGCTCCCAGCCGGGGAACACCATATATTTT.

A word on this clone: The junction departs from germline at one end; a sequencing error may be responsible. The CDR3 DNA is TGCGCCAGCAGCCAAGGGCGTAACGATGGCTACACCTTC. Translation gives CASSQGRNDGYTF. The chain carries TRBV4-3 and TRBJ1-2; D is unclear. This CDR3 is built from 13 residues. CDR1 and CDR2 (germline): LGHNA, YSLEER.

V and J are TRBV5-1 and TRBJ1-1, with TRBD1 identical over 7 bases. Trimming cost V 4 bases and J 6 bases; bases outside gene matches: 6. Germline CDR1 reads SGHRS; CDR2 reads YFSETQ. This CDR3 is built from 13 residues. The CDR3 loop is CASSTTGSPEAFF. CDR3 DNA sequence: TGCGCCAGCAGCACGACAGGGTCACCTGAAGCTTTCTTT.

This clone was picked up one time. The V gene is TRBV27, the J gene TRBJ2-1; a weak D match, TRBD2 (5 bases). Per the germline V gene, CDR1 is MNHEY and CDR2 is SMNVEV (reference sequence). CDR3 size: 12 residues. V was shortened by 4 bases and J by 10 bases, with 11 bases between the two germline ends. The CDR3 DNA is TGTGCCAGCAGTTCACCAACTAGAGAGCAGTTCTTC. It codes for CASSSPTREQFF.

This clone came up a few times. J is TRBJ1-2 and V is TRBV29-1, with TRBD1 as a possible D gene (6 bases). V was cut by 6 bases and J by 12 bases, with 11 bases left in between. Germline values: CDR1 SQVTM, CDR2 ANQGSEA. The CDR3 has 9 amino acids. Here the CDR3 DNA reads TGCAGCGTAGACAGGCTTGACACCTTC. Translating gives CSVDRLDTF.

CDR3 in amino acids: CASGRGRAYEQYF. The CDR3 region has the DNA TGTGCCAGCGGAAGGGGGCGCGCCTACGAGCAGTACTTC. This chain connects TRBV11-2 to TRBJ2-7; 7 bases line up with TRBD1. The V gene's germline CDR1 is SGHAT and CDR2 FQNNGV. The CDR3 totals 13 residues. The trim removed 8 bases at V and 2 bases at J, leaving 6 bases unmatched. The full variable domain, completed using reference TRBV11-2 and TRBJ2-7, is EAGVAQSPRYKIIEKRQSVAFWCNPISGHATLYWYQQILGQGPKLLIQFQNNGVVDDSQLPKDRFSAERLKGVDSTLKIQPAKLEDSAVYLCASGRGRAYEQYFGPGTRLTVT.

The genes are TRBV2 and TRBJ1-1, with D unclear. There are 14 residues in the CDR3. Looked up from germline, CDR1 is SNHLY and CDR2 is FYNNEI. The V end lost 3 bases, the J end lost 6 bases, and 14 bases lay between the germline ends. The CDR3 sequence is CASSEVRVGSEAFF. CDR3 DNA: TGTGCCAGCAGTGAGGTCCGGGTTGGGTCTGAAGCTTTCTTT.

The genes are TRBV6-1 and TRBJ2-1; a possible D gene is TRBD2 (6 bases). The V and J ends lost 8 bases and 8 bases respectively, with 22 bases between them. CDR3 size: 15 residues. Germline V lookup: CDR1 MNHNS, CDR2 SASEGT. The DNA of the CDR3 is TGTGCCAGCGTAGGAGGGCTAGCGAGGGTCGATGAGCAGTTCTTC. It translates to CASVGGLARVDEQFF.

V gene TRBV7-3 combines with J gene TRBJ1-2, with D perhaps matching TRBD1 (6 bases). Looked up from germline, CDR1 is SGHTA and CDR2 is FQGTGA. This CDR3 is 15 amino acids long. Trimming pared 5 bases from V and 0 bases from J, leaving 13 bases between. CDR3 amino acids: CASSPTGPTNYGYTF. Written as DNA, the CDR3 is TGTGCCAGCAGCCCAACAGGGCCAACTAACTATGGCTACACCTTC.

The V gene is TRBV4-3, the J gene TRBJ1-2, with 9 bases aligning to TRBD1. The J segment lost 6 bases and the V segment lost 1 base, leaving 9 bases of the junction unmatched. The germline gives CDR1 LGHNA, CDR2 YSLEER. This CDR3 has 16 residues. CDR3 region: CASSQVPGQGTNGYTF. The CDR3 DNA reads TGCGCCAGCAGCCAAGTTCCCGGACAGGGGACGAATGGCTACACCTTC.

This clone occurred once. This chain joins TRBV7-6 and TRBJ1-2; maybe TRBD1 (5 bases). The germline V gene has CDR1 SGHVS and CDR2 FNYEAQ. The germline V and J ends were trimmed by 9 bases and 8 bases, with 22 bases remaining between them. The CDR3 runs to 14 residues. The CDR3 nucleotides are TGTGCCAGGAACGACCGTAGGGGCGAAGAAGGCTACACCTTC. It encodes CARNDRRGEEGYTF.

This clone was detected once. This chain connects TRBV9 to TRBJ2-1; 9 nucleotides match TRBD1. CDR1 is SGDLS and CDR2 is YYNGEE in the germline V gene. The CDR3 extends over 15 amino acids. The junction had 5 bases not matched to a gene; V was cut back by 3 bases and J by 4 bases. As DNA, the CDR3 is TGTGCCAGCAGCGCGGGGGACAGGGATTACAATGAGCAGTTCTTC. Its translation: CASSAGDRDYNEQFF.

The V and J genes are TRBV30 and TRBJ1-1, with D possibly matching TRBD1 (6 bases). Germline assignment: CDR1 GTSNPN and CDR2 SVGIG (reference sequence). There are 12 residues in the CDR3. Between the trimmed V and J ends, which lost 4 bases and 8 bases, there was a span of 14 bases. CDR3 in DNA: TGTGCCTGGACGGCCGGGGGGCGGGAAGCTTTCTTT. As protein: CAWTAGGREAFF.

CDR3 nucleotides: TGTGCCAGCAAAAACCCGGGACAGGGCGATTGGGAGCCCCAGCATTTT. The encoded protein is CASKNPGQGDWEPQHF. The V gene is TRBV2, the J gene TRBJ1-5, with 9 bases identical to TRBD1. V shed 7 bases and J 8 bases; nucleotides not matched to a gene: 15. Germline V CDR1 and CDR2: SNHLY, FYNNEI. The CDR3 consists of 16 residues.

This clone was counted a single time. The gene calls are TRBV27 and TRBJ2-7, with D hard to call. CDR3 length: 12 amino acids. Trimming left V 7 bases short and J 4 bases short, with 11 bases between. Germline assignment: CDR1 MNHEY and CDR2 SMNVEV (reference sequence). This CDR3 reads CASIEPEYEQYF. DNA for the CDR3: TGTGCCAGCATAGAACCGGAGTACGAGCAGTACTTC.

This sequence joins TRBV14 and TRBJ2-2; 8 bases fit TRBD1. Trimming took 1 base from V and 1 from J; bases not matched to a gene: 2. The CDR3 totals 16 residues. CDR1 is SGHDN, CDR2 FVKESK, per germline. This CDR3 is CASSQGTGRNTGELFF. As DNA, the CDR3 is TGTGCCAGCAGCCAAGGGACAGGGAGGAACACCGGGGAGCTGTTTTTT.

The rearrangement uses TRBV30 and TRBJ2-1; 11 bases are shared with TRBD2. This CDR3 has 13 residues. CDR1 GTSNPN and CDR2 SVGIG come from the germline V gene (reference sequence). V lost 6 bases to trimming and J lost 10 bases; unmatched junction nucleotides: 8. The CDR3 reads CACLAGGLGEQFF. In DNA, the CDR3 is TGTGCCTGCCTAGCGGGAGGACTGGGGGAGCAGTTCTTC.

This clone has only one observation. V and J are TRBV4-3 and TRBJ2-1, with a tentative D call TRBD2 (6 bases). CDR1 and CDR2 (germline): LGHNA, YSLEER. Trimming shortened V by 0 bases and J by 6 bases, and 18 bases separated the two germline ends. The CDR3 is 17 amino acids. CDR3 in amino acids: CASSQESRGNALNEQFF. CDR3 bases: TGCGCCAGCAGCCAAGAATCGCGCGGGAATGCCCTCAATGAGCAGTTCTTC.

The CDR3 region has the DNA TGTGCCAGTAGTACAGATGACGGGCCCTACGAGCAGTACTTC. This gives the protein CASSTDDGPYEQYF. The chain employs TRBV19 and TRBJ2-7; no clear D. Germline assignment: CDR1 LNHDA and CDR2 SQIVND (reference sequence). V lost 4 bases to trimming and J lost 2 bases, with 12 bases between them. The CDR3 spans 14 residues.